The entry below describes one T cell receptor beta chain. These data belong to a study of shared clonotypes between healthy human individuals. Here immunoSEQ multiplex PCR was the method, and the copy in TCRdb shows in-frame clones only, minus some. This sample has about half a million clones, with 70% to 80% found just once. There are 15 residues in the CDR3. V dropped 5 bases and J dropped 7; count of bases not matched to a gene: 10. The V gene's germline CDR1 is LNHDA and CDR2 SQIVND (reference sequence). The chain uses TRBV19 and TRBJ2-1, with 8 bases aligning to TRBD2. The sequenced sample was PBMCs. The origin of this receptor is a woman in her 40s in good health. Some clones in this sample may be carry-over from other donors' samples. The CDR3 here is CASSWRAGGFNEQFF. DNA for the CDR3: TGTGCCAGTAGTTGGAGGGCGGGAGGTTTTAATGAGCAGTTCTTC.